A selection of T cell receptor beta chains follows, all from one sample in a study of identifying expanded T cells in peripheral blood. The repertoire was sequenced with immunoSEQ multiplex PCR; TCRdb's copy has only in-frame clones and lacks some. The sample yields under 150,000 clones, 75% to 90% seen once. Sequencing input: blood. The source is a person aged 18 to 70 in good health. Both conserved end residues are trimmed from each CDR3. Fields, in order: CDR3 length, V gene, D gene, J gene, CDR3 protein. D genes are given only for firm matches.

len: 13
v_gene: TRBV28
d_gene: .
j_gene: TRBJ1-4
CDR3aa: ASSRLGETNEKLF

len: 12
v_gene: TRBV30
d_gene: .
j_gene: TRBJ2-7
CDR3aa: AWTTRDNFYEQY

len: 11
v_gene: TRBV7-6
d_gene: .
j_gene: TRBJ2-1
CDR3aa: ASSLRQLNEQF

len: 12
v_gene: TRBV5-6
d_gene: TRBD1
j_gene: TRBJ1-1
CDR3aa: ASSSGQRNTEAF

len: 10
v_gene: TRBV30
d_gene: .
j_gene: TRBJ2-5
CDR3aa: AWSRGQETQY

len: 8
v_gene: TRBV20-1
d_gene: .
j_gene: TRBJ2-5
CDR3aa: SAGQETQY

len: 11
v_gene: TRBV7-8
d_gene: .
j_gene: TRBJ1-2
CDR3aa: ASSLGRPYGYT

len: 13
v_gene: TRBV9
d_gene: .
j_gene: TRBJ1-4
CDR3aa: ASSVGGRTNEKLF

len: 10
v_gene: TRBV11-3
d_gene: .
j_gene: TRBJ2-1
CDR3aa: ASSLDTHEQF

len: 12
v_gene: TRBV28
d_gene: TRBD1
j_gene: TRBJ1-2
CDR3aa: ASSPGQGVYGYT

len: 12
v_gene: TRBV6-5
d_gene: .
j_gene: TRBJ2-7
CDR3aa: ATQGGRPSYEQY

len: 13
v_gene: TRBV5-4
d_gene: .
j_gene: TRBJ1-6
CDR3aa: ASSLDAYRNSPLH

len: 14
v_gene: TRBV6-5
d_gene: .
j_gene: TRBJ2-1
CDR3aa: ASSYRRPGRSDEQF

len: 12
v_gene: TRBV7-6
d_gene: .
j_gene: TRBJ2-1
CDR3aa: ASSLLGGQGERF

len: 13
v_gene: TRBV27
d_gene: .
j_gene: TRBJ2-7
CDR3aa: ASSRSRGDTYEQY

len: 12
v_gene: TRBV5-3
d_gene: .
j_gene: TRBJ1-5
CDR3aa: ARSLTAVGDPQH

len: 11
v_gene: TRBV5-4
d_gene: TRBD1
j_gene: TRBJ2-5
CDR3aa: ASSSGTEETQY

len: 12
v_gene: TRBV5-6
d_gene: .
j_gene: TRBJ2-3
CDR3aa: ASSRVRRADTQY

len: 14
v_gene: TRBV7-9
d_gene: .
j_gene: TRBJ1-3
CDR3aa: ASSPVGFSSGNTIY

len: 12
v_gene: TRBV15
d_gene: .
j_gene: TRBJ2-1
CDR3aa: ATSNSQRRPEQF

len: 12
v_gene: TRBV6-1
d_gene: TRBD1
j_gene: TRBJ2-7
CDR3aa: ASSIGTGTYEQY

len: 14
v_gene: TRBV27
d_gene: TRBD1
j_gene: TRBJ1-6
CDR3aa: ASSFRDRANNSPLH

len: 12
v_gene: TRBV27
d_gene: TRBD1
j_gene: TRBJ1-4
CDR3aa: ASSPAGQDEKLF

len: 13
v_gene: TRBV4-1
d_gene: .
j_gene: TRBJ2-5
CDR3aa: ASSQRMGTQETQY

len: 14
v_gene: TRBV29-1
d_gene: TRBD1
j_gene: TRBJ2-5
CDR3aa: SVEIPHRDRGETQY

len: 9
v_gene: TRBV6-1
d_gene: .
j_gene: TRBJ1-2
CDR3aa: ASSYSNGYT

len: 13
v_gene: TRBV18
d_gene: TRBD1
j_gene: TRBJ2-3
CDR3aa: ASSPTGTGWDTQY